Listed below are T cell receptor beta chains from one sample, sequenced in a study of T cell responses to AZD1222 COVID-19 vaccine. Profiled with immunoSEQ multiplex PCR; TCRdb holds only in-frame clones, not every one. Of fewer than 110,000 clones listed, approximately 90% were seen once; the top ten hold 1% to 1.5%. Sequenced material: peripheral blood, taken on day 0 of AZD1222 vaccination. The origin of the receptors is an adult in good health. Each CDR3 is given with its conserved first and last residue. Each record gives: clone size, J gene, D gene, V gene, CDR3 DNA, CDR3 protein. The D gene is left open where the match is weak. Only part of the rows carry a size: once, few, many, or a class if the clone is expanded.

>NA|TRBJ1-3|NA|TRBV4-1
TGCGCCAGCAGCCAAGACGGCTACTCTGGAAACACCATATATTTT
CASSQDGYSGNTIYF
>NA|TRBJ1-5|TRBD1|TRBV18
TGTGCCAGCTCATCCCGGGACAGACACAATCAGCCCCAGCATTTT
CASSSRDRHNQPQHF
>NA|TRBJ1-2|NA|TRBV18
TGTGCCAGCTCACCACAAGGGCGGGTGGGCTATGGCTACACCTTC
CASSPQGRVGYGYTF
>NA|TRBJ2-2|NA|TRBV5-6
TGTGCCAGCACGCGTGAGGGGGAGCTGTTTTTT
CASTREGELFF
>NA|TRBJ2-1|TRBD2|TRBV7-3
TGTGCCAGCAGCGTCGGGCTAGCGGATAACAATGAGCAGTTCTTC
CASSVGLADNNEQFF
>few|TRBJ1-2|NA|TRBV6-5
TGTGCCAGCAGCAGACCAGGGGACGGCTACACCTTC
CASSRPGDGYTF
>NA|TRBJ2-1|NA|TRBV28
TGTGCCAGCAGTCAGGGGGGGGGACCAAACAATGAGCAGTTCTTC
CASSQGGGPNNEQFF
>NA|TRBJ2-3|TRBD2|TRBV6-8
TGTGCCAGCATCCCCTCGCTAGCGGGCCGACGGGTAGATACGCAGTATTTT
CASIPSLAGRRVDTQYF
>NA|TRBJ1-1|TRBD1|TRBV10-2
TGCGCCAGCAGTTGGGCAGGGGGGTCCACTGAAGCTTTCTTT
CASSWAGGSTEAFF
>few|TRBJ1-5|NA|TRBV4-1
TGCGCCAGCAGCCAAGGTTGGTCCCCCAATCAGCCCCAGCATTTT
CASSQGWSPNQPQHF
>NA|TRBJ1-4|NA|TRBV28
TGTGCCAGCAGTATCAGGACGGCAGAGAATGAAAAACTGTTTTTT
CASSIRTAENEKLFF
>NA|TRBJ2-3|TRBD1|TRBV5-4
TGTGCCAGCAGCTTGCAGACAGGGAGAAGAACAGATACGCAGTATTTT
CASSLQTGRRTDTQYF
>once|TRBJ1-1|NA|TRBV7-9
TGTGCCAGCAGCTTAGTGTTTTTGCAGTCCAGGGCGATTAACACTGAAGCTTTCTTT
CASSLVFLQSRAINTEAFF
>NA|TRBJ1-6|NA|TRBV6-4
TGTGCCAGCAGCCCTTCCCCCCAGGGGAATTCACCCCTCCACTTT
CASSPSPQGNSPLHF
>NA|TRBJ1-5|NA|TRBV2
TGTGCCAGCAGTGTTAGTACTGAGCGGCACAATCAGCCCCAGCATTTT
CASSVSTERHNQPQHF
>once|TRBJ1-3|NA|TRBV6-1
TGTGCCAGCAGTGATTATGGCCTCAGCTCTGGAAACACCATATATTTT
CASSDYGLSSGNTIYF
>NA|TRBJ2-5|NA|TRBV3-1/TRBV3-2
TGTGCCAGCAGCTCGGGAGTCGGGGAGACCCAGTACTTC
CASSSGVGETQYF
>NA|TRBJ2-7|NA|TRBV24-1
TGTGCCACCAGTGGACAAACCTACGAGCAGTACTTC
CATSGQTYEQYF
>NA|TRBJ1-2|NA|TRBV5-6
TGTGCCAGCAGCTTGGACAGGGTTGTTTATGGCTACACCTTC
CASSLDRVVYGYTF
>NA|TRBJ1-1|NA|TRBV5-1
TGCGCCAGCAGCCCGGAGACAGTTTCACCTCTGAACACTGAAGCTTTCTTT
CASSPETVSPLNTEAFF
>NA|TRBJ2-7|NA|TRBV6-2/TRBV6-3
TGTGCCAGCAGTTATAGCACAGGGCTGACCTACGAGCAGTACTTC
CASSYSTGLTYEQYF
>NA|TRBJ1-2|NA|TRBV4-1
TGCGCCAGCAGCCAAGCCCCAGGGCAACATGGCTACACCTTC
CASSQAPGQHGYTF
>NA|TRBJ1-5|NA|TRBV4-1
TGCGCCAGCAGCCAAGACAGGGTAAACAATCAGCCCCAGCATTTT
CASSQDRVNNQPQHF
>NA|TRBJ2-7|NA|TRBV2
TGTGCCAGCAGTGTCCGGGGCTTGTACGAGCAGTACTTC
CASSVRGLYEQYF
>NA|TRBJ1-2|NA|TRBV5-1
TGCGCCAGCAGCCAAAACGGGTACTATGGCTACACCTTC
CASSQNGYYGYTF
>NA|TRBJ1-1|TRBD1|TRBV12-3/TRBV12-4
TGTGCCAGAAACAGGGGAGTGGGCACTGAAGCTTTCTTT
CARNRGVGTEAFF
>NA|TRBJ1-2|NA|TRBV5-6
TGTGCCAGTAGGGCGGGGGGCTATGGCTACACCTTC
CASRAGGYGYTF
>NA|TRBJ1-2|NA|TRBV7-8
TGTGCCAGCAGCTTATCCGACCTAAGCTATGGCTACACCTTC
CASSLSDLSYGYTF
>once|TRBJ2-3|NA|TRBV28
TGTGCCAGCATTACTAGTCTGTCGCCAGATACGCAGTATTTT
CASITSLSPDTQYF
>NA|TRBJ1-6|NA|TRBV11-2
TGTGCCAGCAGCTTAAGCAGGGGCATGTCCTATAATTCACCCCTCCACTTT
CASSLSRGMSYNSPLHF
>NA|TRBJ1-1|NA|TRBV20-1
TGCAGTGCTAGTTCCCGGGGAACCTTTGAAGCTTTCTTT
CSASSRGTFEAFF
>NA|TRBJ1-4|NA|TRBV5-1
TGCGCCAGCAACGAGGGGGCTAATGAAAAACTGTTTTTT
CASNEGANEKLFF
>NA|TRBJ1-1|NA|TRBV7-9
TGTGCCAGCAGCTTTCCTCTGAGCGTGGTTCCGGGGGCTTTCTTT
CASSFPLSVVPGAFF
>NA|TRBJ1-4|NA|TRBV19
TGTGCCAGTAGCCCCTCGGCGGGGGGGCTGAAGAAACTGTTTTTT
CASSPSAGGLKKLFF
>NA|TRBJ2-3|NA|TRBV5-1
TGCGCCAGCAGCCTTGGACGAGCCGACACAGATACGCAGTATTTT
CASSLGRADTDTQYF
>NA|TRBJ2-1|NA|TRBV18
TGTGCCAGCTCACGCCAGGAAACTAGCACTGAGCAGTTCTTC
CASSRQETSTEQFF